This entry features one T cell receptor (beta chain) sequence. Thawed PBMCs were FACS-sorted into unstimulated CD4+CD25+CD127- regulatory T cells, CD4+CD25- non-regulatory cells, CD4 and CD8 cells. Generated by immunoSEQ multiplex PCR, the TCRdb table keeps only in-frame clones and is missing some. Here the sample spans about 56,000 clones, around four fifths being singletons. This record belongs to a study of Tregs in tolerant kidney transplant recipients. Trimming left V 1 base short and J 5 bases short, with 9 bases between. Germline loops: CDR1 SEHNR, CDR2 FQNEAQ (reference sequence). This CDR3 has 13 amino acids.

The TCR was taken from a human donor in good health. Material: CD4+ T cells from blood. The V and J genes are TRBV7-9 and TRBJ2-7; D perhaps matches TRBD2 (5 bases). The CDR3 loop is CASSLGTGDEQYF. CDR3 DNA sequence: TGTGCCAGCAGCTTAGGTACCGGGGACGAGCAGTACTTC.